The rows below give T cell receptor beta chains drawn from one sample of a study of T cell responses to AZD1222 COVID-19 vaccine. The method was immunoSEQ multiplex PCR; TCRdb's version includes in-frame clones alone and lacks a portion of them. Of about 140,000 clones in the sample, 80% to 90% were seen once. The material sequenced was peripheral blood, taken on day 0 of AZD1222 vaccination. The origin of the receptors is an adult in good health. Each CDR3 is given without its conserved first and last residue. D genes are given only for firm matches.

cdr3_aa v_call d_call
ASSGSLITNYGYT TRBV9 -
ASSKQGKEGYGYT TRBV7-6 TRBD1
ASSYSTVWGNGEAF TRBV6-2/TRBV6-3 -
ASSLPRGDPYSGNTIY TRBV13 -
ASSLFLSRGGPDEQY TRBV27 TRBD2
ASSVQREGRNEQF TRBV9 TRBD2
ASSYSGVGNEKLF TRBV6-5 -
AWNPTGPRELF TRBV30 TRBD1
ASAFSYNEQF TRBV12-3/TRBV12-4 -
ASSIGADPSTDTQY TRBV5-1 -
ASSLGLSSYEQY TRBV5-1 -
ASSAGTFGEAF TRBV7-3 -
ASSPDYYTDTQY TRBV5-4 -
ASSLAARLNTEAF TRBV5-5 -
ASSPSDRDRNTIY TRBV7-9 TRBD1
ASSYSLAGIYEQY TRBV6-2/TRBV6-3 -
ATSEGTGTDTQY TRBV24-1 TRBD1
ASMAGEVNEQF TRBV19 -
ASSLRVGNTEAF TRBV11-2 -
ASSPSRGVNTEAF TRBV7-9 TRBD1
ATSRDLEFGTEAF TRBV15 -
ASSFVPGELF TRBV7-3 -
ASSRPRDSIFWVH TRBV28 TRBD1
ASSVVSAARYDAF TRBV9 -
ASSNVHIKKTQY TRBV21-1 -
ASSPRQGHSGNTIY TRBV3-1/TRBV3-2 -
ASSPGQGARREQY TRBV6-2/TRBV6-3 TRBD1
AWIPSALNTEAF TRBV30 -
ASSIKDRGTDTQY TRBV21-1 -
ASSYSWTGSSYEQY TRBV6-5 TRBD1
ASRRQGQSNQPQH TRBV19 TRBD1
ASSIGPTGNTEAF TRBV5-1 -
ASSDRGILSYEQY TRBV2 -
ASSRGTSGSIEQF TRBV28 TRBD2
ASSQPRDGPNQPQH TRBV4-1 -
ASSSTYEQY TRBV12-3/TRBV12-4 -
ASSFQDHYGYT TRBV12-3/TRBV12-4 -
ASSSRDGKETQY TRBV7-2 -
AWNEVIANYGYT TRBV30 -
ASSSGTSGSMVFEEQF TRBV27 TRBD2
ASSQGQPGPLKAAPFLYEQY TRBV3-1/TRBV3-2 -
ASSEVIGGAGNTEAF TRBV2 TRBD1
ASGWTSMIGGETQY TRBV28 TRBD2